This entry features one T cell receptor beta chain sequence. Treatment defined: randomized to nivolumab then ipilimumab (arm A) or the reverse (arm B). Some clones are missing from TCRdb's copy, which holds only in-frame ones; the method was immunoSEQ multiplex PCR. The profile covers approximately 2,300 clones, with 20% appearing a single time and approximately 20% taken by the ten largest. The sample is drawn from a study of sequential checkpoint blockade in melanoma. The wider study: TCRbeta immunosequencing was performed on DNA from roughly 99 pretreatment melanoma tumor samples.

V shed 4 bases, J shed 6 bases, and the junction held 6 bases outside the gene matches. The CDR3 loop spans 12 amino acids. The germline V gene has CDR1 SQVTM and CDR2 ANQGSEA. V is TRBV29-1 and J is TRBJ2-7, with 7 bases that match TRBD1. This receptor was taken from a human donor with melanoma. The sample consisted of tumor tissue (inferred from file names), taken from a patient given nivolumab and ipilimumab in sequence. This CDR3 reads CSVGQGLGEQYF. CDR3 sequence (DNA): TGCAGCGTTGGACAGGGTTTAGGCGAGCAGTACTTC.